Shown below are 14 T cell receptor beta chains from a single sample sequenced in a study of a mutant IDH1 vaccine in newly diagnosed glioma. Described time point: week 11, during vaccination. Each dose of the vaccine consisted of 300 ug of mutant IDH1 20-mer peptide, with topical imiquimod. Their cognate antigens are unknown. Sequenced by immunoSEQ multiplex PCR; TCRdb stores in-frame clones only, minus some. Altogether some 120,000 clones are present, about four fifths being singletons, with the ten largest covering approximately 5%. Material: PBMCs, obtained from a glioma patient whose treatment included an IDH1 peptide vaccine. The receptor set was obtained from a man aged 35-49 years with glioma.

The J gene is TRBJ2-7, the V gene TRBV2; TRBD2 matches at 7 bases. Germline CDR1 is SNHLY and CDR2 is FYNNEI. Trimming removed 7 bases from V and 3 bases from J; junction bases left unmatched: 12. The CDR3 is 15 residues long. DNA of the CDR3: TGTGCCAGCACCCCTAGGAGCGGGACCAACTACGAGCAGTACTTC. This codes for CASTPRSGTNYEQYF.

In this sample, this clone turned up once. The rearrangement joins TRBV2 to TRBJ1-2, with 11 nucleotides matching TRBD1. V shed 5 bases, J shed 8 bases, and the junction held 4 bases outside the gene matches. Per germline, CDR1 SNHLY and CDR2 FYNNEI. The CDR3 contains 13 residues. Here the CDR3 DNA reads TGTGCCAGCAGTCCTCGGACAGGGGGCGGCTACACCTTC. Translation: CASSPRTGGGYTF.

The chain recombines TRBV4-3 with TRBJ1-3; D perhaps matches TRBD1 (5 bases). Germline CDR1 is LGHNA and CDR2 is YSLEER. CDR3 length: 17 amino acids. The V gene lost 1 base and the J gene lost 4 bases, with 17 bases spanning the gap. This CDR3 reads CASSQVAGTAVGNTIYF. The CDR3, as DNA: TGCGCCAGCAGCCAAGTAGCCGGGACTGCCGTCGGAAACACCATATATTTT.

The genes are TRBV27 and TRBJ2-5; 9 nucleotides agree with TRBD2. Judging by the DNA end, TRBJ2-7 fits better; the J call may be wrong. Germline loops: CDR1 MNHEY, CDR2 SMNVEV (reference sequence). The CDR3 is 14 amino acids. The CDR3 nucleotides read TGTGCCAGCAGACTAGCGGGCCGATCCTACGAGCAGTACTTC. It specifies CASRLAGRSYEQYF.

This clone appeared a few times. This rearrangement joins TRBV30 to TRBJ1-2; D is undetermined. Looked up from germline, CDR1 is GTSNPN and CDR2 is SVGIG (reference sequence). The CDR3 is 13 residues long. V was shortened by 2 bases and J by 2 bases, with 9 bases between the two germline ends. The CDR3 reads CAWSRNKNYGYTF. The DNA of the CDR3 is TGTGCCTGGAGTAGGAATAAGAACTATGGCTACACCTTC.

J is TRBJ2-7 and V is TRBV5-6; 7 nucleotides agree with TRBD2. J lost 1 base, V lost 3 bases, and 16 bases had no gene match. The CDR3 extends over 18 amino acids. In germline, CDR1 is SGHDT, CDR2 YYEEEE. CDR3 coding DNA: TGTGCCAGCAGCTCCCCCTCGGGGAGGGCGCTCGGTTCCTACGAGCAGTACTTC. Amino acids: CASSSPSGRALGSYEQYF.

By sample share, this clone is medium-sized. V gene TRBV19 combines with J gene TRBJ2-7, with 9 bases fitting TRBD1. Germline V gene data show CDR1 as LNHDA and CDR2 as SQIVND (reference sequence). This CDR3 spans 13 amino acids. The junction had 5 bases not matched to a gene; V was cut back by 10 bases and J by 1 base. The CDR3 DNA sequence: TGTGCCACTAGGGACAGGGTTTCCTACGAGCAGTACTTC. This translates into CATRDRVSYEQYF.

CDR3 protein: CASSPTRGSYEQYF. The CDR3 DNA is TGTGCCAGCTCACCCACCAGGGGTTCCTACGAGCAGTACTTC. The genes are TRBV18 and TRBJ2-7; a weak D match, TRBD1 (6 bases). Trimming took 3 bases from V and 1 from J, leaving 10 bases between them. The germline V gene encodes CDR1 KGHSH and CDR2 LQKENI. The CDR3 is 14 amino acids.

This clone was counted between two and nine times. J is TRBJ1-5 and V is TRBV4-1; TRBD1 matches at 9 bases. This CDR3 region has 17 residues. Germline CDR1 reads MGHRA; CDR2 reads YSYEKL. The ends lost 1 base at V and 0 bases at J; junction bases unmatched: 4. CDR3 nucleotides: TGCGCCAGCAGCCAAGGGGGACAGGGCCATAGCAATCAGCCCCAGCATTTT. Amino acid sequence: CASSQGGQGHSNQPQHF.

CDR3 residues: CASSFLTGYGYTF. DNA for the CDR3: TGTGCCAGCAGTTTCCTGACGGGCTATGGCTACACCTTC. This chain connects TRBV7-2 to TRBJ1-2; D gene uncertain. The CDR3 is 13 residues long. The V end was cut by 6 bases, the J end by 4 bases, with 12 bases between. The germline V gene encodes CDR1 SGHTA and CDR2 FQGNSA.

The chain recombines TRBV5-4 with TRBJ1-1; no clear D. The CDR3 sequence is 15 residues long. The germline V gene has CDR1 SGHNT and CDR2 YYREEE (reference sequence). The V end was cut by 3 bases, the J end by 1 base, with 13 bases between. CDR3 nucleotide sequence: TGTGCCAGCAGCTCACCGGAAGGTAAGAACACTGAAGCTTTCTTT. Its translation is CASSSPEGKNTEAFF.

This clone was seen once. This sequence joins TRBV18 and TRBJ1-4; 7 nucleotides match TRBD1. Trimming removed 1 base from V and 1 base from J; junction bases left unmatched: 6. The CDR3 runs 17 residues. Germline-derived CDR1 and CDR2 are KGHSH and LQKENI. CDR3 nucleotide sequence: TGTGCCAGCTCACCACGGGGGAACAGGGGAACTAATGAAAAACTGTTTTTT. This codes for CASSPRGNRGTNEKLFF.

This clone was seen more than once but under ten times. V is TRBV30 and J is TRBJ1-1, with a possible D match to TRBD1 (6 bases). The germline V gene encodes CDR1 GTSNPN and CDR2 SVGIG (reference sequence). This CDR3 region has 14 residues. With 4 bases removed from V and 5 bases from J, the gap between germline ends came to 17 bases. In DNA, the CDR3 is TGTGCCTGGACCGCCGGGGGGGCGGGTACTGAAGCTTTCTTT. Protein product: CAWTAGGAGTEAFF.

V usage is TRBV6-4 and J usage is TRBJ2-2, with D perhaps TRBD1 (7 bases). Germline V lookup: CDR1 MRHNA, CDR2 SNTAGT. This CDR3 is built from 14 residues. V gave up 9 bases and J gave up 1 base, with 12 bases separating them. CDR3 coding DNA: TGTGCCAGGGGAGGACAGGAGAACACCGGGGAGCTGTTTTTT. It encodes CARGGQENTGELFF.